This TCR beta chain was sequenced in a study of blood T cells in healthy people across ages. A second about 7 to 11 cycle PCR used barcoded and J-beta primers. TCRdb called the 5' RACE reads again in MiXCR, with one record for every CDR3 protein. Of around 940,000 distinct CDR3 sequences in the sample, 51% were seen once. A single count supports this clonotype. This sequence was found in a woman aged 55-69 years in good health. Sequencing used blood.

The CDR3 DNA sequence: TGTGCCACCAGTGATGCTAGCGTGGGGACCTACGAGCAGTACTTC. As protein: CATSDASVGTYEQYF. This sequence joins TRBV24-1 and TRBJ2-7; a weak D match, TRBD2 (6 bases). This CDR3 is 15 amino acids long. Germline loops: CDR1 KGHDR, CDR2 SFDVKD. Deletions cut 3 bases from V and 2 bases from J, with 13 bases between.